This T cell receptor (beta chain) was found in a study of CXCR3-negative and CXCR3-positive naive CD8 T cells. Broader study findings: More hydrophobic TRB CDR3s were found in CXCR3-positive naive cells than in CXCR3-negative naive cells.

The germline V gene encodes CDR1 SGHVS and CDR2 FQNEAQ. This CDR3 has 13 amino acids. cDNA libraries for TRB were generated by 5' RACE incorporating UMI labels. TCRdb reprocessed the 5' RACE reads and reports one entry per CDR3 protein, with no DNA. This sample's table reports over 100,000 distinct CDR3 sequences. In regard to this clonotype: The target antigen is unknown.

The sequence came from a human donor in good health. Some clones in this sample may be carry-over from other donors' samples. Sequencing used naive CXCR3+ CD8+ T cells from blood. The subset: CD45RO-CCR7+CD27+CD95- naive CD8+ T cells expressing CXCR3 (TNR3+). This chain uses TRBV7-8 with TRBJ2-3; as DNA is missing, the TRBD1 call by TCRdb cannot be tested. CDR3 region: CASSHPGTDTQYF. Drawing the rest from reference TRBV7-8 and TRBJ2-3, the complete variable domain is GAGVSQSPRYKVAKRGQDVALRCDPISGHVSLFWYQQALGQGPEFLTYFQNEAQLDKSGLPSDRFFAERPEGSVSTLKIQRTQQEDSAVYLCASSHPGTDTQYFGPGTRLTVL.